What follows are 8 T cell receptor beta chains derived from one specimen sequenced in a study of T cells in Graves' hyperthyroidism and ophthalmopathy. TCR beta CDR3 regions were amplified from RNA transcripts. HTBI primers were employed in a first-round RT-PCR of the TCR CDR3. MiXCR was run by TCRdb on the multiplex PCR reads, yielding one entry per CDR3 protein. The sample holds under 400,000 distinct CDR3 sequences, approximately 14% seen once. The sample consisted of blood. The receptors stem from a woman aged 18 to 35 with Graves' hyperthyroidism that later progressed to Graves' ophthalmopathy.

There are many counts of this clonotype. The chain carries TRBV20-1 and TRBJ2-1; D is unresolved. The CDR3 has 18 residues. Germline V lookup: CDR1 DFQATT, CDR2 SNEGSKA (reference sequence). Trimming took off 0 bases at V and 1 base at J, with 19 bases between the two ends. The CDR3 bases are TGCAGTGCTAGAGATTCCTTCGTCCTCGGATTGTCCTACAATGAGCAGTTCTTC. Its translation is CSARDSFVLGLSYNEQFF.

This clonotype was detected many times. The chain couples TRBV12-3 or TRBV12-4 to TRBJ2-1, with 7 bases matching TRBD2. This CDR3 comprises 14 residues. V lost 6 bases to trimming and J lost 7 bases; unmatched junction nucleotides: 9. The CDR3 nucleotides are TGTGCCAGCAGGCCCTCGGGCGGGGGTAATGAGCAGTTCTTC. This gives the protein CASRPSGGGNEQFF.

This clonotype was detected many times. The chain employs TRBV20-1 and TRBJ1-6, with D unclear. V dropped 5 bases and J dropped 7 bases, with 12 bases sitting between them. Germline assignment: CDR1 DFQATT and CDR2 SNEGSKA (reference sequence). CDR3 length: 13 amino acids. As DNA, the CDR3 is TGCAGTGCTCGGCCCTCGGGAAATTCACCCCTCCACTTT. Protein: CSARPSGNSPLHF.

This chain connects TRBV20-1 to TRBJ2-7, with TRBD2 identical over 12 bases. V shed 3 bases, J shed 3 bases, and the junction held 15 bases outside the gene matches. Germline V gene lookup returns CDR1 DFQATT and CDR2 SNEGSKA (reference sequence). The CDR3 has 18 residues. This CDR3 is CSARETSGRNLGFYEQYF. In DNA form, the CDR3 reads TGCAGTGCTAGGGAGACTAGCGGGAGAAATCTCGGCTTCTACGAGCAGTACTTC.

This clonotype was observed a handful of times. The V call is TRBV7-6, the J call TRBJ2-2; TRBD1 agrees at 9 bases. With 6 bases clipped from V and 6 bases from J, the junction kept 17 bases outside the gene matches. The germline gives CDR1 SGHVS, CDR2 FNYEAQ. CDR3 length equals 18 residues. This CDR3 is CASSYTHPGQGWPGELFF. The CDR3 bases are TGTGCCAGCAGTTACACTCATCCGGGACAGGGTTGGCCCGGGGAGCTGTTTTTT.

This clonotype was picked up many times. The rearrangement joins TRBV20-1 to TRBJ2-5, with unresolved D. V was clipped by 0 bases and J by 1 base, with 9 bases between them. The CDR3 consists of 14 residues. Germline CDR1 is DFQATT and CDR2 is SNEGSKA (reference sequence). CDR3 nucleotide sequence: TGCAGTGCTAGAGATTCGCTAGGCCAAGAGACCCAGTACTTC. It codes for CSARDSLGQETQYF.

This clonotype was recorded many times. The chain recombines TRBV2 with TRBJ2-5; D not certain. The V gene lost 1 base and the J gene lost 2 bases, with 11 bases spanning the gap. This CDR3 has 15 residues. In germline, CDR1 is SNHLY, CDR2 FYNNEI. CDR3 sequence reads: CASSEVHAGQETQYF. In DNA form, the CDR3 reads TGTGCCAGCAGTGAAGTCCATGCCGGACAAGAGACCCAGTACTTC.

In this sample, this clonotype turned up many times. The chain combines TRBV28 with TRBJ1-5; D call uncertain. The V end was cut by 4 bases, the J end by 0 bases, with 7 bases between. The CDR3 consists of 14 residues. Germline V CDR1 and CDR2: MDHEN, SYDVKM. The DNA of the CDR3 is TGTGCCAGCAGTTACAGCCGTAGCAATCAGCCCCAGCATTTT. Translation gives CASSYSRSNQPQHF.